This TCR beta chain was obtained from a study of OX40 agonist ivuxolimab in advanced cancers. Trimming took 1 base from V and 4 from J, leaving 5 bases between them. Germline CDR1 and CDR2: DFQATT and SNEGSKA (reference sequence). The CDR3 has 11 amino acids. Assay: immunoSEQ multiplex PCR; the TCRdb copy retains only in-frame clones and omits some. The sample has roughly 87,000 clones; roughly 89% are singletons. Sequences were derived from CD4+ or CD8+ T cells sorted from blood, sampled in a trial of the OX40 agonist ivuxolimab. The chain combines TRBV20-1 with TRBJ2-7; D gene uncertain. This sequence was found in an adult with an advanced solid tumor such as melanoma, head and neck, liver or kidney cancer. The CDR3 is CSARVGYEQYF. Written as DNA, the CDR3 is TGCAGTGCTAGAGTCGGGTACGAGCAGTACTTC.